The subject of this entry is one TCR beta chain. Antigen specificity is unknown. Reverse transcription of all isolated RNA meant that expressed TCRB transcripts were sequenced. TCRdb's copy holds only in-frame clones and misses some; the assay was immunoSEQ multiplex PCR. Among approximately 360,000 clones, around 12% were seen once, and the ten largest hold approximately 0.011%. The data derive from a study of beta chain features in type 1 diabetes. Study context: About 98,000,000 sorted cells were examined across all samples.

Study-wide results and limits: Shortening that was moderate but significant affected the TCRB CDR3s of Type 1 diabetes patients in all four CD4+ subsets. Healthy donors had naive, central memory and Treg TCRB repertoires that appeared less similar than those seen among patients.

This CDR3 is 14 amino acids long. Trimming removed 0 bases from V and 2 bases from J, with 7 bases in between. The germline V gene has CDR1 SGHDN and CDR2 FVKESK. Sequenced sample: naive CD4+ T cells from blood. The V and J genes are TRBV14 and TRBJ1-1; a weak D match, TRBD1 (5 bases). This sequence was found in a woman younger than 30 with type 1 diabetes. The CDR3 DNA sequence: TGTGCCAGCAGCCAAGATTGGGGCAACACTGAAGCTTTCTTT. Amino acid sequence: CASSQDWGNTEAFF.